The 9 T cell receptor beta chains below were found in one sample sequenced in a study of cytomegalovirus exposure and HLA in healthy donors. 60 Vbeta and 13 Jbeta primers were used in PCR. Clones were read by immunoSEQ multiplex PCR, and TCRdb kept only the in-frame ones, dropping some. The sample shows 190,000 or so clones, over 80% of them seen only once. Specimen: PBMCs. The origin of the receptors is a man in his fifties in good health and CMV-seronegative.

This clone was recorded only once. The CDR3 loop is CSVGPQYPEQFF. In DNA form, the CDR3 reads TGCAGCGTTGGGCCACAGTACCCCGAGCAGTTCTTC. The gene calls are TRBV29-1 and TRBJ2-1; D uncertain. Germline V gene sequence: CDR1 SQVTM, CDR2 ANQGSEA. The V end lost 4 bases, the J end lost 10 bases, and 14 bases lay between the germline ends. CDR3 length equals 12 residues.

This rearrangement joins TRBV6-1 to TRBJ1-5; no reliable D call. The CDR3 runs 15 residues. Germline V gene lookup returns CDR1 MNHNS and CDR2 SASEGT. V was clipped by 8 bases and J by 2 bases, with 16 bases between them. CDR3 protein: CASGESSAGNQPQHF. The CDR3 DNA is TGTGCCAGCGGAGAAAGCTCAGCAGGCAATCAGCCCCAGCATTTT.

This rearrangement joins TRBV27 to TRBJ1-2; 7 bases fit TRBD1. V trimming: 6 bases; J trimming: 7 bases; junction bases outside the gene matches: 5. Looked up from germline, CDR1 is MNHEY and CDR2 is SMNVEV (reference sequence). The CDR3 is made up of 12 amino acids. The CDR3 reads CASRQGGAGYTF. The CDR3 coding sequence is TGTGCCAGCAGGCAGGGGGGAGCTGGCTACACCTTC.

The rearrangement joins TRBV21-1 to TRBJ1-4; TRBD1, as called in the table, went unchecked against the DNA. TRBV21-1 is a recognized pseudogene. The CDR3 length is 16 residues. CDR3 nucleotide sequence: TGTGCCAGCAGCAAAGGTCAGGGACAGGGTAGTGAAAAACTGTTTTTT. Encoded protein: CASSKGQGQGSEKLFF.

The J gene is TRBJ2-7, the V gene TRBV4-3; D remains unclear. CDR1 is LGHNA and CDR2 is YSLEER in the germline V gene. Trimming cost V 1 base and J 0 bases, with 10 bases left between them. CDR3 length equals 15 residues. The CDR3 region is CASSQGHSDSYEQYF. Written as DNA, the CDR3 is TGCGCCAGCAGCCAAGGGCACAGTGACTCCTACGAGCAGTACTTC.

The gene calls are TRBV4-3 and TRBJ2-1; the D gene is possibly TRBD1 (5 bases). The CDR3 has 18 amino acids. Trimming cost V 0 bases and J 6 bases, with 21 bases left between them. Per germline, CDR1 LGHNA and CDR2 YSLEER. CDR3 bases: TGCGCCAGCAGCCAAGAGCTTGAGGCTGGATCAGGGCCCAATGAGCAGTTCTTC. Encoded protein: CASSQELEAGSGPNEQFF.

A word on this clone: This specimen includes other DNA sequences encoding the same CDR3. The chain joins TRBV18 to TRBJ2-7; 7 positions agree with TRBD2. Germline V gives CDR1 KGHSH, CDR2 LQKENI. V was pared by 3 bases and J by 3 bases, with 11 bases of the junction left unmatched. This CDR3 contains 16 residues. Written as DNA, the CDR3 is TGTGCCAGCTCACCCCCCGGAGGCGGGAGAAGCTACGAGCAGTACTTC. This codes for CASSPPGGGRSYEQYF.

The chain recombines TRBV9 with TRBJ2-7; D may be TRBD2 (5 bases). CDR1 and CDR2 from the germline V gene are SGDLS and YYNGEE. This CDR3 spans 14 amino acids. The germline V and J ends were trimmed by 2 bases and 7 bases, with 16 bases remaining between them. CDR3 residues: CASSVDDREGEQYF. DNA for the CDR3: TGTGCCAGCAGCGTGGACGATCGGGAAGGGGAGCAGTACTTC. The complete variable domain, with remaining parts taken from reference TRBV9 and TRBJ2-7, reads DSGVTQTPKHLITATGQRVTLRCSPRSGDLSVYWYQQSLDQGLQFLIQYYNGEERAKGNILERFSAQQFPDLHSELNLSSLELGDSALYFCASSVDDREGEQYFGPGTRLTVT.

The chain couples TRBV5-1 to TRBJ2-2; maybe TRBD2 (6 bases). Germline V CDR1 and CDR2: SGHRS, YFSETQ. CDR3 length: 15 residues. Between the trimmed V and J ends, which lost 6 bases and 8 bases, there was a span of 20 bases. The DNA for the CDR3 is TGCGCCAGCACCTCGATTTCCTCTAGCGTGGGGGAGCTGTTTTTT. It is translated as CASTSISSSVGELFF.